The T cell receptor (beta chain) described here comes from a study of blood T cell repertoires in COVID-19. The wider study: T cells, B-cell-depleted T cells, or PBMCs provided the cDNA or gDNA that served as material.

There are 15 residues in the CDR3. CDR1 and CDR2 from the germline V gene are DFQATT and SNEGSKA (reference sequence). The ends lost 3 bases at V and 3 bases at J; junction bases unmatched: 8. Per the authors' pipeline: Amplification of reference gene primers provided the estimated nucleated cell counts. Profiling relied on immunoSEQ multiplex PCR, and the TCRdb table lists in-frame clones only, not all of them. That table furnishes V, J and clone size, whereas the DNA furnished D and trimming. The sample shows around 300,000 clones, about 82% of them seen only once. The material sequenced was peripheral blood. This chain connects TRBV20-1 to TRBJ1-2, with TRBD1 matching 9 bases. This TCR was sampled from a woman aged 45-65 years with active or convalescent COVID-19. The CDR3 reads CSASSQDRGYYGYTF. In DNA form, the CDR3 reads TGCAGTGCTAGTTCACAGGACAGGGGATACTATGGCTACACCTTC.